Listed below are T cell receptor beta chains from one sample, sequenced in a study of blood T cell repertoires in COVID-19. Assay used: immunoSEQ multiplex PCR; TCRdb lists only in-frame clones, some missing. The repertoire includes about 100,000 clones, roughly 85% of them detected once, and roughly 2.7% sits in the top ten. Sequencing was performed on PBMCs or T cells enriched from blood (not recorded which). The source of these receptors is a woman aged 50 to 60 who had recovered from COVID-19. Both conserved end residues are part of each CDR3. Fields, in order: V gene, D gene, CDR3 protein. A D gene is named only where the DNA matches it firmly.

TRBV7-9	-	CASSLAAGWGDEQFF
TRBV9	-	CASSVQVNYGYTF
TRBV27	-	CASSFLFGEQETQYF
TRBV4-1	TRBD2	CASSQKTLRDFRGGNEQFF
TRBV2	-	CASSEEGWDEQYF
TRBV4-2	TRBD2	CASSQVLAGTSTDTQYF
TRBV11-1	TRBD1	CASSSVDRVLSEQYF
TRBV28	-	CASSLRVTGDYGYTF
TRBV19	TRBD2	CASSKGGSLHEQFF
TRBV28	-	CASSSRGARRYNEQFF
TRBV9	TRBD1	CASSPLSGTGGTNEKLFF
TRBV25-1	TRBD1	CASSQRGTGPYNEQFF
TRBV10-3	-	CAISEYTGLENGYTF
TRBV6-5	-	CASRPWTVNEQFF
TRBV6-6	TRBD1	CASRTGGTIHGYTF
TRBV30	TRBD1	CAWSVQGRGLSDTQYF
TRBV29-1	-	CSAQGNQPQHF
TRBV6-2/TRBV6-3	-	CASSYGETGLSYEQYF
TRBV28	-	CASSSPGAVSGNTIYF
TRBV11-2	-	CASSLAPGSGYTF
TRBV5-1	-	CASSLIVGTTNTGELFF
TRBV28	-	CASSSRTANYGYTF
TRBV28	TRBD2	CASSSPRTSGTDEQFF
TRBV7-6	-	CASSPPGWEVTTNEKLFF
TRBV4-1	TRBD2	CASSPTGAGRSYEQYF
TRBV14	TRBD1	CASSRRQGRTEAFF
TRBV7-8	-	CASSFVGSTEAFF
TRBV5-1	TRBD1	CASSSRTGGDITDTQYF
TRBV2	TRBD2	CASLRGGGRETQYF
TRBV9	TRBD1	CASSEDRVYNSPLHF
TRBV7-3	-	CASSLKGLFALLRYSPLHF
TRBV2	-	CASSLLNQGIEQYF
TRBV20-1	-	CSARGGRAFF
TRBV6-5	-	CASSGRRTSYGYTF
TRBV28	TRBD1	CASSSDRGNGANVLTF
TRBV7-9	-	CASSAGRMNTEAFF
TRBV3-1/TRBV3-2	TRBD1	CASSHGTGAGNTIYF
TRBV4-1	TRBD2	CASRGVGEGNNEQFF
TRBV28	-	CASSLAEANTGELFF